This entry is about one TCR beta chain. The sample belongs to a study of blood T cell repertoires in COVID-19. TCRdb's table, derived via immunoSEQ multiplex PCR, lists solely in-frame clones and lacks some. The table includes about 91,000 clones, around 90% detected once. This receptor was identified in a woman in her 70s with acute or convalescent COVID-19. Sample: peripheral blood.

This chain's CDR3 is CASSLIFGTNEKLFF. CDR3 in DNA: TGCGCCAGCAGCTTGATTTTCGGGACTAATGAAAAACTGTTTTTT. V usage is TRBV5-1 and J usage is TRBJ1-4; D unclear. This CDR3 is 15 amino acids long. V was pared by 1 base and J by 2 bases, with 9 bases between. The V gene's germline CDR1 is SGHRS and CDR2 YFSETQ.